This T cell receptor (beta chain) originates from a study of Graves' ophthalmopathy and Graves' hyperthyroidism. Researchers took RNA transcripts and amplified TCR beta CDR3 regions from them. HTBI primers served in a first-round RT-PCR, which a second-round multiplex PCR followed. TCRdb independently ran MiXCR on the multiplex PCR reads; one entry per CDR3 protein. The data hold fewer than 600,000 distinct CDR3 sequences, with approximately 15% observed a single time. CDR1 MNHEY and CDR2 SMNVEV come from the germline V gene (reference sequence). V lost 1 base and J lost 4; bases outside the gene matches: 3. The CDR3 sequence is 15 residues long.

This chain links TRBV27 with TRBJ2-5, with 10 nucleotides matching TRBD2. The receptor was isolated from a young woman with Graves' ophthalmopathy. The sequencing input was blood. CDR3 in DNA: TGTGCCAGCAGTTTATACAGCGGGAGGGGAGAGACCCAGTACTTC. Its protein product is CASSLYSGRGETQYF.